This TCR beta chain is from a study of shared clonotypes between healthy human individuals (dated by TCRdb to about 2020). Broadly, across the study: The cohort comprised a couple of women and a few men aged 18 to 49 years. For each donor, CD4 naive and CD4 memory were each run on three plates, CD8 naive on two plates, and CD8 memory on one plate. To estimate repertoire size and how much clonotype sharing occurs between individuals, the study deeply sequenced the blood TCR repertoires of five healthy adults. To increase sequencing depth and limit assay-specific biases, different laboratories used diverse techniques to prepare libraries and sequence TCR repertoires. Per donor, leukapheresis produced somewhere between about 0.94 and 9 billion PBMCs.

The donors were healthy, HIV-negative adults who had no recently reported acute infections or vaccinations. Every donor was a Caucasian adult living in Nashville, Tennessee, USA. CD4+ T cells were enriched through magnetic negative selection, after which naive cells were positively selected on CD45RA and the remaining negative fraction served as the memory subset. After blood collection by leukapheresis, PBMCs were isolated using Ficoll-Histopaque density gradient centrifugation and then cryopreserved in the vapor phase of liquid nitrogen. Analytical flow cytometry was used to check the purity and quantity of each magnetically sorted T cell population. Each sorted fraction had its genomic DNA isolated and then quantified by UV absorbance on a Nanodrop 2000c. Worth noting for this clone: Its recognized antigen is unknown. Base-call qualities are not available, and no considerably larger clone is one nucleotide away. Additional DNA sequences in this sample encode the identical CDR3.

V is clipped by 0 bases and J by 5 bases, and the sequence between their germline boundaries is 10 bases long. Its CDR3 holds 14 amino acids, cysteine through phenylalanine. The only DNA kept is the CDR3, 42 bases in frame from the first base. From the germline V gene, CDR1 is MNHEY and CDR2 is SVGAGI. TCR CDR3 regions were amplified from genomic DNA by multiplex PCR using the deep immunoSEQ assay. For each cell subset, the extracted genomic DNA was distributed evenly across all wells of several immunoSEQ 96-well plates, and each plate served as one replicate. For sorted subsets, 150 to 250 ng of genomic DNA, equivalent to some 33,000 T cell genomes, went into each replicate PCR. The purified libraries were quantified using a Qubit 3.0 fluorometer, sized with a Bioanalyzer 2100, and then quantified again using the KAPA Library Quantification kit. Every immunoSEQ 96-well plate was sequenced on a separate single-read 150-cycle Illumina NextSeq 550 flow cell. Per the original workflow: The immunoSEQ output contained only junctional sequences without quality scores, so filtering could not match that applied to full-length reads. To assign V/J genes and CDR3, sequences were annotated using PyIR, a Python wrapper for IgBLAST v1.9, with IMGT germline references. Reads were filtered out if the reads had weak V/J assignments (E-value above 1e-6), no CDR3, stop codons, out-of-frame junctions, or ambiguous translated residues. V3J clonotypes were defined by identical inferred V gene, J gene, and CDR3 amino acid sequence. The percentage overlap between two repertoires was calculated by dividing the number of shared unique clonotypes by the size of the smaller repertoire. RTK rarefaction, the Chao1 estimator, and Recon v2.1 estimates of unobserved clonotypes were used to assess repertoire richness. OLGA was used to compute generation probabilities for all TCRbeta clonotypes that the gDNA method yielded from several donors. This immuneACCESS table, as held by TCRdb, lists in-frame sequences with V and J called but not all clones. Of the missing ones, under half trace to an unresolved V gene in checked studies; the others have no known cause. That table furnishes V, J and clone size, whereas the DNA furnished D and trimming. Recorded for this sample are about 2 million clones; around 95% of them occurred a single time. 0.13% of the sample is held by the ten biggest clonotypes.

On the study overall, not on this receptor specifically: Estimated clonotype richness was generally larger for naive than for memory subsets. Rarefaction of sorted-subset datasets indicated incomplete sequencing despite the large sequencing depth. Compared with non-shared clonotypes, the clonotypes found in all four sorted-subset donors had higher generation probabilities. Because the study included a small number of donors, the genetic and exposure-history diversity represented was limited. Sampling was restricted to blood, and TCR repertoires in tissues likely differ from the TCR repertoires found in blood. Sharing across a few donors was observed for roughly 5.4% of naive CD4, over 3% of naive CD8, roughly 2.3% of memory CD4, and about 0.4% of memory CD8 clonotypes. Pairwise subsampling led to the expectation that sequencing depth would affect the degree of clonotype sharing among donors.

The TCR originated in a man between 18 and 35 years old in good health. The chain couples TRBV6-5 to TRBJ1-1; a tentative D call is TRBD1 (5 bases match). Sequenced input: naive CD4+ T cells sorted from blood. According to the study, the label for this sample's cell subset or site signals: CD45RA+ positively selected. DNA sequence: TGTGCCAGCAGTTACTCGGGAGGGGTTACTGAAGCTTTCTTT. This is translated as CASSYSGGVTEAFF.